This T cell receptor (beta chain) derives from a study of T cell responses to AZD1222 COVID-19 vaccine (dated by TCRdb to the early 2020s). For the study in its entirety: Because spike-specific TCR depth and breadth did not differ between the two schedules, AZD1222 recipients who got a second dose at roughly 4 weeks were pooled with those who got a second dose at roughly 12 weeks. Trial participants were enrolled by age into subgroups of 18-55, 56-69 and 70-plus years, and around 150, 28 and 57 TCR-sequenced participants, respectively, were included in these subgroups. TCR sequencing was performed for approximately 240 trial participants, of whom about 210 were given two doses of AZD1222 and around 26 were given two doses of MenACWY control vaccine. The paper as a whole reports these results and caveats: Because no day 14 peak-response samples were available, the repertoires could be characterized only after the peak T cell response. Conclusions about previously exposed vaccinees were limited because only a handful of AZD1222 recipients were SARS-CoV-2 seropositive at baseline. The 56-69-year group was small, and its depth increase did not reach significance, likely because of low power. CD4 TCRs associated with the vaccine covered the entire spike protein, and the dominant responses were in regions 160-218 and 743-854. Most participants were white British and females outnumbered males, and the authors suggested that clonal diversity may have been underestimated. Epitopes outside the regions mutated in the B.1.351 and B.1.1.7 variants were reportedly recognized by nearly half of the unique spike-specific TCRs. After two AZD1222 doses, spike-specific TCR breadth and depth were significantly higher than at day 0 and than in MenACWY recipients.

In light of the paper, this sample's time point label describes: baseline before first vaccination. Vaccinee samples were obtained from the UK trials COV001 and COV002, which included a single-blind randomized controlled phase 2/3 trial of AZD1222 (ChAdOx1 nCoV-19) in healthy adults. For TCRbeta chain sequencing, PBMC samples from trial participants were taken at day 0 and at day 28 after the second dose. The CDR3 starts with the cysteine, ends with the phenylalanine, and has 15 residues. Only the CDR3 region is kept as DNA, spanning 45 bases read in frame from base 1. V drops 1 base and J drops 3 bases, leaving 12 bases in between. CDR1 and CDR2 are read off the germline V gene as MGHRA and YSYEKL. About this clone: The antigen it recognizes is unknown. Base qualities are missing; no much larger clone stands one base away.

The CDR3 regions of human TCRbeta chains were analyzed by immunosequencing. The study's processing was this. Repertoire TCRs were checked for matches against a reference library of SARS-CoV-2-specific TCRs that had been generated using the MIRA antigen-specificity platform. Breadth meant the fraction of unique TCRs that were SARS-CoV-2-associated, whereas depth meant the fraction of total T cells that were SARS-CoV-2-associated. Each spike-specific TCR was assigned to its reactive spike region and to a CD4 or CD8 class using the MIRA data. Log10-transformed breadth and depth values were compared by one-way ANOVA with Sidak's multiple comparisons tests. TCRdb mirrors the immuneACCESS table, restricted to in-frame sequences. Some clones are absent from its copies; in checked studies, under half trace to an unresolved V gene, and the reason for the others is unknown. V, J and clone size derive from that table, while D and trimming were established from the DNA sequence. In all, the sample holds roughly 150,000 clones, and 90% of those were seen once. The ten largest clones add up to 1.5% to 2% of the sample.

This TCR derives from an adult in good health. The sequence is built from TRBV4-1 and TRBJ1-2; the D segment could be TRBD1, given 6 matching bases. The specimen was peripheral blood, collected on day 0 of AZD1222 vaccination. The CDR3 protein: CASSQGQGLDYGYTF. The sequence in DNA is TGCGCCAGCAGCCAAGGTCAGGGGCTCGACTATGGCTACACCTTC.